This T cell receptor (beta chain) was sequenced for a study of CD8 T cells in ankylosing spondylitis. General study findings and limits: Prior work had noted some motif variants in reactive arthritis blood and synovial fluid. The authors found the disease-linked clones to be CD8+ and relatively rare in peripheral blood. In ankylosing spondylitis blood, a motif of roughly 8 highly homologous TCR beta variants appeared characteristic.

TCRdb re-analysed the 5' RACE reads in MiXCR, keeping a single row per CDR3 protein. Altogether just over 300,000 distinct CDR3 sequences are present, under 25% being singletons, with the ten largest covering about 4%. This CDR3 is 12 amino acids long. This clonotype was found a few times. What it binds is not known. The chain links TRBV21-1 to TRBJ2-5; the D call in the table, TRBD1, was not verified against the DNA. TRBV21-1 is classified as a pseudogene. This sequence originates from a female donor with ankylosing spondylitis or in good health (not recorded which). Sample: blood, either unsorted or a sorted T cell fraction (not recorded which). The CDR3 DNA sequence: TGTGCCAGCAGCATCATGGGCGGGACCCAGTACTTC. The encoded protein is CASSIMGGTQYF.